This TCR beta chain was captured in a study of blood T cells in healthy people across ages. It was with a sample-barcoded 5' primer and a J-beta primer mix that a second PCR of about 6 to 12 cycles was run. In TCRdb, the 5' RACE reads were re-called with MiXCR into one record per CDR3 protein. In the table there are hundreds of thousands of distinct CDR3 sequences, roughly half of which are singletons. This clonotype was counted ten times or more. Its antigen is unidentified. Whole-study results and caveats: Fewer expanded clones and more diversity marked long-lived versus aged donors. PBMCs were not sorted, which prevented a conclusive comparison of naive versus antigen-experienced cells.

The CDR3 consists of 14 residues. Trimming took 1 base from V and 2 from J, leaving 8 bases between them. Sequences were obtained from blood. V gene TRBV12-3 or TRBV12-4 combines with J gene TRBJ1-2, with D unresolved. The receptor's source is a woman of 80 years or more in good health. CDR3 in amino acids: CASSLDPGNYGYTF. The DNA for the CDR3 is TGTGCCAGCAGTTTAGACCCCGGAAACTATGGCTACACCTTC.